The entry below gives a single T cell receptor beta chain sequence along with its context. This clone has only one observation. The antigen it binds to is not known. No much larger clonotype is one base removed from it; base qualities were not supplied. V trim: 6 bases; J trim: 7 bases; unmatched bases: 10. Sequences KGHSH (CDR1) and LQKENI (CDR2) are obtained from the germline V gene. The CDR3 holds 15 amino acids from the cysteine to the phenylalanine. Only the CDR3 portion is preserved as DNA: 45 bases, with reading frame beginning at the first base. The entire isolated RNA was reverse transcribed using the High Capacity cDNA Reverse Transcription Kit, and thus expressed TCRB transcripts were sequenced. Naive, central memory and regulatory T cell samples underwent deep immunoSEQ sequencing, averaging around 3.9 million total reads per sample. After sorted cells were lysed in RLT buffer, RNA was extracted with DNase-treated RNeasy Micro or Mini kits, with the choice depending on cell number. To prevent cross-contamination, every cell subset was processed on its own, while patient and healthy donor samples were processed together. Using the immunoSEQ multiplex PCR, TCRB sequences were amplified from cDNA into 87-bp fragments spanning the CDR3 region. Amplicons were sequenced on the Illumina HiSeq platform. On the authors' methods: PCR bias was computationally corrected using synthetic template baselines, reads within Hamming distance 2 were collapsed, and singletons that could not be merged were discarded. By aligning reads against IMGT, V, D and J genes, CDR3 length, and insertions or deletions at six rearrangement sites were assigned. Clonotype counts were normalized to sorted cell number within each subset before computing true diversity and Gini coefficients with the tcR R package. The overlap coefficient, calculated on TCRB nucleotide sequences, was used to quantify repertoire sharing. Out-of-frame TCRB sequences from naive cells were analyzed as a proxy for the pre-selection repertoire. Here the immuneACCESS table is served through TCRdb, limited to in-frame sequences with V and J called. Missing clones are a known gap in these copies; in checked studies unresolved V genes cover under half, and the rest lacks a known reason. V and J calls and clone size are copied from that table; D and trimming were computed from the DNA. Present in this sample are 860,000 or so clones, around a sixth of which were seen just once. The ten largest clones represent around 0.02% of the sample.

The data were obtained in a study of beta chain features in type 1 diabetes (dated by TCRdb to the late 2010s). About the study as a whole: No differences in mean age, gender distribution, total cell number or subset yield were found between patients and healthy donors. A total of roughly 100 million sorted cells were examined across all samples, and a strong correlation was observed between cell number per subset and RNA yield. Naive and central memory subsets were obtained from all 30 or so donors, but regulatory and stem cell-like memory subsets were isolated from only 8 patients and roughly 8 healthy donors. The study compared TCRB repertoires of sorted circulating CD4+ T cell subsets between recently diagnosed type 1 diabetes patients and matched healthy donors. The study at large found these results: Only small numbers of individuals were included in the HLA sub-analyses, which left unresolved whether HLA type had any influence on TCRB rearrangement. At VDJ recombination sites, type 1 diabetes patients had fewer insertions and more deleted nucleotides, which implies abnormalities in thymic rearrangement. PCR might favor shorter templates, but patient and control samples were amplified and corrected together, so any skew would affect both groups equally. Type 1 diabetes patients showed a moderate but significant shortening of TCRB CDR3 length in all four CD4+ subsets. Sequencing cDNA rather than genomic DNA could over-represent highly expressing activated cells, although activation and CD3 levels did not differ between groups. Naive, central memory and regulatory TCRB repertoires appeared to be more alike among patients than among healthy donors.

Each donor gave one peripheral blood draw, about 110 mL on average, collected into heparinised tubes. A BD FACSAria II and a panel including CD45RO, CCR7, CD25, CD127, CD95 and CD27 were used to sort naive, central memory, regulatory and stem cell-like memory CD4+ T cells. A purity above 95% was achieved for all sorted populations. PBMCs were separated immediately by Lymphoprep density gradient centrifugation and were stained directly, without being cultured. So that batch effects would be minimized, each experiment stained and sorted samples in pairs, pairing one healthy donor with one patient. Sequenced material: naive CD4+ T cells from blood. The cell subset or site label for this specimen denotes: true naive CD4+ T cells. The TCR was taken from a woman aged 18-30 years in good health. This sequence uses TRBV18 and TRBJ1-4, and 8 junctional nucleotides match TRBD1. The CDR3 reads CASSERQGSFEKLFF. The DNA sequence is given as TGTGCCAGCTCGGAAAGACAGGGGTCTTTTGAAAAACTGTTTTTT.